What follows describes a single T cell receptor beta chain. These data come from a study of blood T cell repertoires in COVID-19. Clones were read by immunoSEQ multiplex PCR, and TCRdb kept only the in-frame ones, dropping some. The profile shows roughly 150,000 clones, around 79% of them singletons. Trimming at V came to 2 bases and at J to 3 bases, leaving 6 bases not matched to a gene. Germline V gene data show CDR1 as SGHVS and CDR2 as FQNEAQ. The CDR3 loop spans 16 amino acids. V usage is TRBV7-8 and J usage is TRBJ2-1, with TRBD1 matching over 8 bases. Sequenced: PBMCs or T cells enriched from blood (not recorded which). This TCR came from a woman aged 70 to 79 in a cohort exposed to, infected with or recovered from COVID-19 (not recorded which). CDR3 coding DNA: TGTGCCAGCAGCTTAAGGGCCGGACAGGGCTACAATGAGCAGTTCTTC. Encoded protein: CASSLRAGQGYNEQFF.